These 17 T cell receptor beta chains share one sample of origin, sequenced in a study of CD8 T cells in ankylosing spondylitis. TCRdb re-derived calls from the 5' RACE reads in MiXCR, one entry per CDR3 protein. The profile covers under 200,000 distinct CDR3 sequences, with around a tenth appearing a single time and over 12% taken by the ten largest. Sequenced: blood, either unsorted or a sorted T cell fraction (not recorded which). All receptors come from a female donor with ankylosing spondylitis or in good health (not recorded which).

The chain uses TRBV4-3 and TRBJ2-1, with D maybe TRBD2 (6 bases). The CDR3 is made up of 15 amino acids. From germline, CDR1 is LGHNA and CDR2 YSLEER. V was trimmed by 0 bases and J by 5 bases, leaving 11 bases between them. CDR3 DNA sequence: TGCGCCAGCAGCCAAGAAGAGGGAGGAAACAATGAGCAGTTCTTC. It codes for CASSQEEGGNNEQFF.

The table lists this clonotype with many counts. The chain is built from TRBV29-1 and TRBJ2-7, with 7 positions matching TRBD1. V lost 5 bases, J lost 3 bases, and 10 bases stayed unmatched. The CDR3 has 14 amino acids. Germline CDR1 is SQVTM and CDR2 is ANQGSEA. CDR3 in DNA: TGCAGCGTTTACCTCCGGGACAGTTTCTACGAGCAGTACTTC. It codes for CSVYLRDSFYEQYF.

There are a few counts of this clonotype. The chain combines TRBV4-2 with TRBJ2-2; 7 bases fit TRBD2. Trimming at V came to 2 bases and at J to 7 bases, leaving 10 bases not matched to a gene. The CDR3 loop spans 16 amino acids. Germline CDR1 and CDR2: LGHNA and YNFKEQ. This chain's CDR3 is CASSQPGRAQGGELFF. The CDR3 DNA sequence: TGTGCCAGCAGCCAACCTGGGAGGGCCCAGGGCGGGGAGCTGTTTTTT.

V gene TRBV7-9 combines with J gene TRBJ2-1; 8 positions match TRBD1. Trimming cost V 6 bases and J 8 bases; bases outside gene matches: 6. This CDR3 has 13 amino acids. CDR1 SEHNR and CDR2 FQNEAQ come from the germline V gene (reference sequence). The chain's CDR3 is CASSQGAPDEQFF. CDR3 in DNA: TGTGCCAGCAGTCAGGGGGCCCCCGATGAGCAGTTCTTC.

The genes are TRBV11-2 and TRBJ2-3; D is possibly TRBD1 (6 bases). This CDR3 comprises 18 residues. In germline, CDR1 is SGHAT, CDR2 FQNNGV. Trimming removed 5 bases at V and 2 bases at J, with 23 bases between. CDR3 sequence: CASSRSYTGFGITDTQYF. CDR3 nucleotide sequence: TGTGCCAGCAGCCGATCCTATACAGGGTTTGGAATCACAGATACGCAGTATTTT.

This clonotype was counted a few times. The rearrangement uses TRBV6-6 and TRBJ2-3; no clear D gene. V lost 5 bases, J lost 5 bases, and 8 bases lay in between. This CDR3 contains 12 residues. Germline assignment: CDR1 MNHNY and CDR2 SVGAGI (reference sequence). CDR3 in DNA: TGTGCCAGCAGTCCGGCGGAAGATACGCAGTATTTT. Protein sequence: CASSPAEDTQYF.

This clonotype showed up many times. J is TRBJ1-6 and V is TRBV28; 9 bases are shared with TRBD1. V lost 4 bases and J lost 8; bases outside the gene matches: 3. This CDR3 comprises 14 residues. CDR1 is MDHEN and CDR2 is SYDVKM in the germline V gene. Here the CDR3 DNA reads TGTGCCAGCAGTTGGGGACAGGGCCATTCACCCCTCCACTTT. Translation gives CASSWGQGHSPLHF.

The chain links TRBV15 to TRBJ1-2, with D possibly matching TRBD1 (5 bases). V was clipped by 5 bases and J by 8 bases, with 15 bases between them. Germline V lookup: CDR1 LNHNV, CDR2 YYDKDF (reference sequence). The CDR3 is 13 residues long. This CDR3 reads CATSPHPGVGYTF. DNA for the CDR3: TGTGCCACCAGCCCTCACCCGGGGGTAGGCTACACCTTC.

The chain couples TRBV27 to TRBJ1-1, with no clear D. The ends were cut back, 0 bases at V and 2 bases at J, with 4 bases in the middle. The CDR3 has 13 residues. Germline-derived CDR1 and CDR2 are MNHEY and SMNVEV (reference sequence). The CDR3 nucleotides read TGTGCCAGCAGTTTATCTGCTAACACTGAAGCTTTCTTT. Protein: CASSLSANTEAFF.

The chain is built from TRBV12-3 or TRBV12-4 and TRBJ2-5; 9 bases line up with TRBD1. J gave up 5 bases and V 5 bases, and 15 bases lay outside the gene matches. The CDR3 is 17 residues long. In DNA form, the CDR3 reads TGTGCCAGCAGTCCGGACAGGGGTGGGCTCCCAAGGGAGACCCAGTACTTC. Protein product: CASSPDRGGLPRETQYF.

This clonotype was found a few times. This sequence joins TRBV6-1 and TRBJ2-7; tentatively, D is TRBD2 (6 bases). V lost 5 bases to trimming and J lost 2 bases, with 25 bases between them. Germline values: CDR1 MNHNS, CDR2 SASEGT. CDR3 length: 18 residues. The CDR3 DNA sequence: TGTGCCAGCAGTCCGCGAGGAGCGGGCGATTTACCGACCTACGAGCAGTACTTC. Residues: CASSPRGAGDLPTYEQYF.

The chain has TRBV20-1 and TRBJ2-1; D is undetermined. The V and J ends lost 4 bases and 9 bases respectively, with 7 bases between them. The germline gives CDR1 DFQATT, CDR2 SNEGSKA (reference sequence). The CDR3 extends over 10 amino acids. In DNA, the CDR3 is TGCAGTGCTAAAAAGGTTGAGCAGTTCTTC. Its protein is CSAKKVEQFF.

The rearrangement joins TRBV20-1 to TRBJ2-1, with D possibly TRBD2 on 6 matching bases. This CDR3 is 14 amino acids long. Germline values: CDR1 DFQATT, CDR2 SNEGSKA (reference sequence). V lost 7 bases to trimming and J lost 8 bases, with 21 bases between them. In nucleotides, the CDR3 is TGCAGTGTTCCTGGGGCAGCGGGTTTGGATGAGCAGTTCTTC. Its translation: CSVPGAAGLDEQFF.

V and J are TRBV28 and TRBJ2-7; no reliable D call. The CDR3 contains 12 residues. From germline, CDR1 is MDHEN and CDR2 SYDVKM. V lost 7 bases and J lost 4, with 11 bases in between. This CDR3 reads CASTDAGYEQYF. The CDR3 nucleotides are TGTGCCAGCACGGATGCTGGTTACGAGCAGTACTTC.

J is TRBJ1-2 and V is TRBV4-1; 7 bases match TRBD1. Germline V gene sequence: CDR1 MGHRA, CDR2 YSYEKL. With V trimmed by 1 base and J by 5 bases, 4 bases remained unmatched. This CDR3 contains 14 residues. CDR3 loop: CASSQGQGGYGYTF. The CDR3 DNA sequence: TGCGCCAGCAGCCAAGGACAGGGAGGATATGGCTACACCTTC.

This clonotype was counted ten times or more. This chain uses TRBV5-6 with TRBJ1-5, with D uncertain. Germline assignment: CDR1 SGHDT and CDR2 YYEEEE. Trimming removed 4 bases from V and 1 base from J, with 18 bases in between. This CDR3 has 17 amino acids. CDR3: CASSVEPFIESNQPQHF. In DNA, the CDR3 is TGTGCCAGCAGCGTGGAACCATTCATCGAGAGCAATCAGCCCCAGCATTTT.

The chain uses TRBV4-2 and TRBJ2-1; 9 bases align to TRBD2. Trimming took 4 bases from V and 6 from J; bases not matched to a gene: 7. Germline CDR1 is LGHNA and CDR2 is YNFKEQ. The CDR3 is 15 amino acids. CDR3 sequence: CASSPWASGINEQFF. The CDR3 DNA follows: TGTGCCAGCAGCCCATGGGCTAGCGGGATCAATGAGCAGTTCTTC.